The 27 T cell receptor beta chains presented below share a single source sample, sequenced in a study of beta chain features in type 1 diabetes. The authors reverse transcribed all of the isolated RNA, so sequencing captured expressed TCRB transcripts. The data were produced by immunoSEQ multiplex PCR, yet TCRdb's version contains in-frame clones alone and is incomplete. The sample consists of around 710,000 clones, around 12% of them appearing once. Study-wide findings and caveats: All four CD4+ subsets from Type 1 diabetes patients carried moderately but significantly shorter TCRB CDR3s.

For these receptors, no antigen is known. Specimen: naive CD4+ T cells from blood. The receptors originated from a man between 25 and 39 years old with type 1 diabetes.

This clone was seen only a few times. The chain couples TRBV4-2 to TRBJ1-4; D gene ambiguous. Germline CDR1 reads LGHNA; CDR2 reads YNFKEQ. The ends were cut back, 1 base at V and 4 bases at J, with 16 bases in the middle. This CDR3 comprises 17 residues. DNA of the CDR3: TGTGCCAGCAGCCAAGGCACCTTGAAAGGGCATAATGAAAAACTGTTTTTT. Translation gives CASSQGTLKGHNEKLFF.

This clone was counted between two and nine times. The chain carries TRBV29-1 and TRBJ1-1; TRBD1 agrees at 11 bases. The CDR3 has 14 residues. Trimming took 6 bases from V and 5 from J; bases not matched to a gene: 8. Germline V gene lookup returns CDR1 SQVTM and CDR2 ANQGSEA. CDR3 sequence (DNA): TGCAGCGTCTACGGACAGGGGGCTAAAACTGAAGCTTTCTTT. This codes for CSVYGQGAKTEAFF.

This clone was detected only a few times. The V call is TRBV4-3, the J call TRBJ1-3, with 7 bases aligning to TRBD1. The CDR3 is 15 amino acids. V dropped 1 base and J dropped 3; count of bases not matched to a gene: 3. The germline CDR1 and CDR2 sequences are LGHNA and YSLEER. The chain's CDR3 is CASSQVTGLGNTIYF. CDR3 nucleotide sequence: TGCGCCAGCAGCCAAGTGACAGGGCTTGGAAACACCATATATTTT.

This CDR3 is CASFGAEGSEAFF. The CDR3 DNA reads as TGTGCCAGTTTCGGGGCAGAAGGATCTGAAGCTTTCTTT. The V and J genes are TRBV19 and TRBJ1-1; TRBD1 is a possible D gene (5 bases). The germline V gene encodes CDR1 LNHDA and CDR2 SQIVND (reference sequence). The CDR3 consists of 13 residues. V was pared by 8 bases and J by 6 bases, with 16 bases between. The variable domain in full, completed from reference TRBV19 and TRBJ1-1, reads DGGITQSPKYLFRKEGQNVTLSCEQNLNHDAMYWYRQDPGQGLRLIYYSQIVNDFQKGDIAEGYSVSREKKESFPLTVTSAQKNPTAFYLCASFGAEGSEAFFGQGTRLTVV.

This clone was picked up a small number of times. Here the CDR3 reads CASFLGTDTIYF. The CDR3 nucleotides read TGTGCCAGCTTTCTTGGCACGGACACCATATATTTT. The chain joins TRBV18 to TRBJ1-3, with unresolved D. The CDR3 is 12 amino acids. V was shortened by 7 bases and J by 8 bases, with 12 bases between the two germline ends. CDR1 is KGHSH, CDR2 LQKENI, per germline. The full variable domain, completed using reference TRBV18 and TRBJ1-3, is NAGVMQNPRHLVRRRGQEARLRCSPMKGHSHVYWYRQLPEEGLKFMVYLQKENIIDESGMPKERFSAEFPKEGPSILRIQQVVRGDSAAYFCASFLGTDTIYFGEGSWLTVV.

The chain carries TRBV2 and TRBJ1-1, with TRBD1 matching over 7 bases. The length of the CDR3 is 13 residues. The V segment lost 6 bases and the J segment 1 base; nucleotides outside the gene matches: 2. In germline, CDR1 is SNHLY, CDR2 FYNNEI. This CDR3 is CASRRGQNTEAFF. As DNA, the CDR3 is TGTGCCAGCAGGAGGGGGCAGAACACTGAAGCTTTCTTT.

V usage is TRBV5-1 and J usage is TRBJ2-3; either TRBD1 or TRBD2 may supply D (6 bases each). The CDR3 consists of 17 residues. Trimming cost V 4 bases and J 1 base, with 19 bases left between them. From germline, CDR1 is SGHRS and CDR2 YFSETQ. The CDR3 DNA follows: TGCGCCAGCAGCGGGGCATCAGGGGAGGTCGGCACAGATACGCAGTATTTT. Encoded protein: CASSGASGEVGTDTQYF.

This chain uses TRBV27 with TRBJ1-2; 8 bases agree with TRBD1. Germline assignment: CDR1 MNHEY and CDR2 SMNVEV (reference sequence). V dropped 5 bases and J dropped 2; count of bases not matched to a gene: 10. This CDR3 has 16 amino acids. CDR3 coding DNA: TGTGCCAGCAGTCCAAGACAGGGGCGGGCGAACTATGGCTACACCTTC. Its protein product is CASSPRQGRANYGYTF.

This clone was recorded a few times. The chain carries TRBV28 and TRBJ2-7; D may be TRBD1 or TRBD2 (6 bases each). Germline CDR1 is MDHEN and CDR2 is SYDVKM. There are 12 residues in the CDR3. The germline V and J ends were trimmed by 6 bases and 3 bases, with 9 bases remaining between them. The CDR3, as DNA: TGTGCCAGCAGCAAGGGGGGCTACGAGCAGTACTTC. It is translated as CASSKGGYEQYF.

This clone was seen more than once but under ten times. The genes are TRBV9 and TRBJ1-6; TRBD1 matches 7 bases. This CDR3 contains 14 residues. V lost 3 bases and J lost 7; bases outside the gene matches: 4. Germline values: CDR1 SGDLS, CDR2 YYNGEE. DNA of the CDR3: TGTGCCAGCAGCGCAGGGACAGAAAATTCACCCCTCCACTTT. Translating it yields CASSAGTENSPLHF.

The gene calls are TRBV7-2 and TRBJ2-3; 8 bases line up with TRBD1. CDR1 and CDR2 (germline): SGHTA, FQGNSA. This CDR3 has 15 amino acids. After removal of 5 bases from V and 0 bases from J, the junction contained 4 bases not matched to a gene. In nucleotides, the CDR3 is TGTGCCAGCAGCGCGCAGGGGGCTAGCACAGATACGCAGTATTTT. Amino acids: CASSAQGASTDTQYF.

V is TRBV25-1 and J is TRBJ1-4; D perhaps matches TRBD1 (6 bases). The germline V and J ends were trimmed by 9 bases and 6 bases, with 8 bases remaining between them. CDR3 size: 11 residues. Germline V gives CDR1 MGHDK, CDR2 SYGVNS. The CDR3 sequence is CASTGYEKLFF. The CDR3 nucleotides are TGTGCCAGTACAGGGTATGAAAAACTGTTTTTT.

This clone was counted only a few times. The chain couples TRBV14 to TRBJ1-1; TRBD1 is a possible D gene (5 bases). V shed 2 bases and J shed 0 bases, with 19 bases lying between them. CDR3 length: 18 amino acids. The germline CDR1 and CDR2 sequences are SGHDN and FVKESK. The CDR3 spells CASSQRQGLLLLNTEAFF. DNA for the CDR3: TGTGCCAGCAGCCAACGGCAGGGCCTCCTGTTACTGAACACTGAAGCTTTCTTT.

The J gene is TRBJ2-2, the V gene TRBV4-3; D is unclear. The CDR3 sequence is 16 residues long. Germline lookup yields CDR1 LGHNA and CDR2 YSLEER. Trimming removed 6 bases from V and 0 bases from J, with 14 bases in between. CDR3 coding DNA: TGCGCCAGCAGTCGCCAGTCTTCGCCGAACACCGGGGAGCTGTTTTTT. It encodes CASSRQSSPNTGELFF.

This clone was recorded a few times. The chain combines TRBV14 with TRBJ1-2; the D gene is possibly TRBD1 (5 bases). The germline V gene has CDR1 SGHDN and CDR2 FVKESK. V was trimmed by 4 bases and J by 0 bases, leaving 9 bases between them. This CDR3 contains 14 residues. The chain's CDR3 is CASSPRGSNYGYTF. DNA for the CDR3: TGTGCCAGCAGCCCCCGGGGGTCTAACTATGGCTACACCTTC.

The J gene is TRBJ1-2, the V gene TRBV29-1, with D maybe TRBD1 (5 bases). The germline V gene encodes CDR1 SQVTM and CDR2 ANQGSEA. V lost 0 bases to trimming and J lost 1 base, with 21 bases between them. This CDR3 comprises 18 residues. As DNA, the CDR3 is TGCAGCGTTGAAGATCTTCGGGGAGCGACAGACATTAACTATGGCTACACCTTC. It translates to CSVEDLRGATDINYGYTF.

The chain is built from TRBV6-5 and TRBJ2-1, with D tentatively TRBD2 (5 bases). Between the trimmed V and J ends, which lost 6 bases and 2 bases, there was a span of 8 bases. CDR3 length: 13 residues. Germline V gene lookup returns CDR1 MNHEY and CDR2 SVGAGI. CDR3 coding DNA: TGTGCCAGCAGGAGGGATACCTACAATGAGCAGTTCTTC. Translating it yields CASRRDTYNEQFF.

This clone appeared a few times. The rearrangement joins TRBV29-1 to TRBJ1-1; D remains ambiguous. Germline V gene lookup returns CDR1 SQVTM and CDR2 ANQGSEA. The CDR3 is 13 amino acids. The V end lost 7 bases, the J end lost 0 bases, and 12 bases lay between the germline ends. The DNA for the CDR3 is TGCAGCGCCGCGGGTAACTTGAACACTGAAGCTTTCTTT. This codes for CSAAGNLNTEAFF.

This chain connects TRBV7-9 to TRBJ1-6; no clear D. The V gene's germline CDR1 is SEHNR and CDR2 FQNEAQ (reference sequence). Deletions cut 0 bases from V and 0 bases from J, with 15 bases between. This CDR3 has 19 amino acids. CDR3 nucleotides: TGTGCCAGCAGCTTAGCCCCACTCGGACGGAGCTCCTATAATTCACCCCTCCACTTT. Translated, it gives CASSLAPLGRSSYNSPLHF.

V and J are TRBV4-3 and TRBJ2-4; no definite D call. The germline gives CDR1 LGHNA, CDR2 YSLEER. The V end lost 1 base, the J end lost 7 bases, and 11 bases lay between the germline ends. The CDR3 has 14 residues. The CDR3 loop is CASSQGPSGNIQYF. In nucleotides, the CDR3 is TGCGCCAGCAGCCAAGGACCCTCCGGGAACATTCAGTACTTC.

A few counts support this clone. CDR3 sequence: CASSRDRYQETQYF. The CDR3 DNA reads as TGCGCCAGCAGCCGGGACAGATACCAAGAGACCCAGTACTTC. The rearrangement uses TRBV5-1 and TRBJ2-5; 7 bases match TRBD1. The CDR3 has 14 amino acids. J lost 0 bases, V lost 4 bases, and 3 bases had no gene match. Germline CDR1 is SGHRS and CDR2 is YFSETQ.

This clone has only a few counts. V is TRBV18 and J is TRBJ2-7; weak D call: TRBD2 (5 bases). Trimming pared 3 bases from V and 0 bases from J, leaving 12 bases between. The V gene's germline CDR1 is KGHSH and CDR2 LQKENI. This CDR3 is built from 15 residues. CDR3 sequence reads: CASSPVTGSSYEQYF. The CDR3 nucleotides read TGTGCCAGCTCACCGGTGACGGGGAGCTCCTACGAGCAGTACTTC.

The chain links TRBV4-1 to TRBJ1-5; 8 bases align to TRBD1. Germline lookup yields CDR1 MGHRA and CDR2 YSYEKL. CDR3 size: 15 residues. Losses at the gene ends were 4 bases for V and 3 bases for J; bases not matched to a gene: 5. The CDR3 reads CASSPTGVDNQPQHF. The DNA for the CDR3 is TGCGCCAGCAGCCCGACAGGGGTCGACAATCAGCCCCAGCATTTT.

The chain combines TRBV10-3 with TRBJ2-3; 9 nucleotides agree with TRBD1. V trimming: 6 bases; J trimming: 3 bases; junction bases outside the gene matches: 4. Germline CDR1 and CDR2: ENHRY and SYGVKD. CDR3 length: 14 residues. For the CDR3, the DNA is TGTGCCATCAGGACCGGGACAGGGACAGATACGCAGTATTTT. It encodes CAIRTGTGTDTQYF.

The table lists this clone with a few counts. The chain combines TRBV7-8 with TRBJ2-3; no clear D gene. The germline V gene has CDR1 SGHVS and CDR2 FQNEAQ. Trimming left V 5 bases short and J 0 bases short, with 15 bases between. The CDR3 has 16 residues. The chain's CDR3 is CASSHAGDQSTDTQYF. DNA of the CDR3: TGTGCCAGCAGCCACGCTGGTGACCAAAGCACAGATACGCAGTATTTT.

The rearrangement joins TRBV18 to TRBJ2-7, with 13 bases lining up with TRBD2. Germline CDR1 KGHSH, CDR2 LQKENI. The V segment lost 2 bases and the J segment 4 bases; nucleotides outside the gene matches: 2. CDR3 length equals 15 residues. The chain's CDR3 is CASSPGTSGKYEQYF. The CDR3 DNA reads as TGTGCCAGCTCACCAGGGACTAGCGGGAAATACGAGCAGTACTTC.

The sample holds a few counts of this clone. The same CDR3 arises from other DNA sequences in this sample as well. V is TRBV6-5 and J is TRBJ2-7; possibly TRBD1 for D (6 bases). The ends were cut back, 6 bases at V and 1 base at J, with 10 bases in the middle. This CDR3 is built from 13 residues. The germline V gene has CDR1 MNHEY and CDR2 SVGAGI. Here the CDR3 DNA reads TGTGCCAGCAGCCCACAGGGATCCTACGAGCAGTACTTC. It translates to CASSPQGSYEQYF.